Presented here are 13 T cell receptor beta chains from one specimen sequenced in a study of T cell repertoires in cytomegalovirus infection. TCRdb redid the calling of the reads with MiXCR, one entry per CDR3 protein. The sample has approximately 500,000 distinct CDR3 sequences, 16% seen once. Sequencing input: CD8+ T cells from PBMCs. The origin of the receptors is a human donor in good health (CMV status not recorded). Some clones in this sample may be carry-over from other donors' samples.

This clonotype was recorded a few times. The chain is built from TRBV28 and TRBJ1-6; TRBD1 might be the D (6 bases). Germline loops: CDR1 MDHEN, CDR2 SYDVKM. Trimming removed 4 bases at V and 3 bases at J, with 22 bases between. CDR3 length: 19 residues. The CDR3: CASSSPQGQGTYYNSPLHF. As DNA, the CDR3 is TGTGCCAGCAGTTCACCCCAGGGGCAGGGCACTTACTATAATTCACCCCTCCACTTT.

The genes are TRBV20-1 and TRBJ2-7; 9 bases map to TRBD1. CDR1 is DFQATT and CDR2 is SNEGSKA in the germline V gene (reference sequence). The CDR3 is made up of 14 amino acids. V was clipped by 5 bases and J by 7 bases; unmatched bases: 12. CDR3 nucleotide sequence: TGCAGTGCTTGCGCGCCGGGGACAGGGTTAGAGCAGTACTTC. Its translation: CSACAPGTGLEQYF.

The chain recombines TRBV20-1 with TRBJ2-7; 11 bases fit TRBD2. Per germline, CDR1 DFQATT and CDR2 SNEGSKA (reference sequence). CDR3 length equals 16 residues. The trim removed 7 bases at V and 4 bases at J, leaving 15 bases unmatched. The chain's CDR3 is CSGNVGTSGSRYEQYF. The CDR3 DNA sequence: TGCAGTGGGAACGTCGGAACTAGCGGGAGTAGGTACGAGCAGTACTTC.

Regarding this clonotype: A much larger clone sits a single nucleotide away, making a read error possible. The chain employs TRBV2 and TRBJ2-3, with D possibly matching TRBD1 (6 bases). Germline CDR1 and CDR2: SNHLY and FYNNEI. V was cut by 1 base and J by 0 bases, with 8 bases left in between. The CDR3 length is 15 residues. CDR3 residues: CASSEGTASTDTQYF. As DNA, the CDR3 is TGTGCCAGCAGTGAAGGGACAGCTAGCACAGATACGCAGTATTTT. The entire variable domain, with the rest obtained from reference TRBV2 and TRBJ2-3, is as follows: EPEVTQTPSHQVTQMGQEVILRCVPISNHLYFYWYRQILGQKVEFLVSFYNNEISEKSEIFDDQFSVERPDGSNFTLKIRSTKLEDSAMYFCASSEGTASTDTQYFGPGTRLTVL.

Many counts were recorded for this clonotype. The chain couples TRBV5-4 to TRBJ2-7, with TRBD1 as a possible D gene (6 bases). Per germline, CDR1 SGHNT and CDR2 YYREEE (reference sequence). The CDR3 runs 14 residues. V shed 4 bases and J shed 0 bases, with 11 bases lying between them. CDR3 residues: CASSEGQTSYEQYF. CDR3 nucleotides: TGTGCCAGCAGCGAAGGACAGACCTCCTACGAGCAGTACTTC.

This CDR3 is CRAEGGTDTQYF. CDR3 bases: TGCAGGGCGGAGGGGGGCACAGATACGCAGTATTTT. This chain uses TRBV20-1 with TRBJ2-3; either TRBD1 or TRBD2 may fit D (6 bases each). Germline V lookup: CDR1 DFQATT, CDR2 SNEGSKA (reference sequence). The CDR3 runs to 12 residues.

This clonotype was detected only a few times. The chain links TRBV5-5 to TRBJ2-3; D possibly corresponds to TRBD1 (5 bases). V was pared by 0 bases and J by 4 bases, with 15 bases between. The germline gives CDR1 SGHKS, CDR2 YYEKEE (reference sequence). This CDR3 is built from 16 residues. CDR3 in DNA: TGTGCCAGCAGCTTGGCCCAGGGAATGAGGCCAGATACGCAGTATTTT. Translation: CASSLAQGMRPDTQYF.

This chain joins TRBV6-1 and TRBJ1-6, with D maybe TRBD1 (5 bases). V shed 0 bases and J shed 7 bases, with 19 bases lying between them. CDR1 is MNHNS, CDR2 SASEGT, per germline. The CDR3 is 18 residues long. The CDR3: CASSEARGTSSGNSPLHF. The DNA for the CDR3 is TGTGCCAGCAGTGAAGCGAGGGGAACCTCATCAGGGAATTCACCCCTCCACTTT.

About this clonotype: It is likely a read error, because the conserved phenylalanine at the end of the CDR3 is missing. The CDR3 protein is CASSLVGGVVLYNEQFL. CDR3 nucleotides: TGTGCCAGCAGCTTAGTTGGAGGGGTAGTGCTCTACAATGAGCAGTTCTTA. This chain joins TRBV7-4 and TRBJ2-1; a weak D match, TRBD2 (6 bases). The CDR3 sequence is 17 residues long. Germline-derived CDR1 and CDR2 are SGHVT and SQSDAQ. V lost 1 base and J 3 bases, leaving 16 bases between the germline ends.

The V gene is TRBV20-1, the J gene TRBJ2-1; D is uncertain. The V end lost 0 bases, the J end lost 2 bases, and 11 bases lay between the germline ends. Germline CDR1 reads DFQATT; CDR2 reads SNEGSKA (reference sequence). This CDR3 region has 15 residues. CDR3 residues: CSARDRAWPYNEQFF. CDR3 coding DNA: TGCAGTGCTAGAGATAGAGCTTGGCCCTACAATGAGCAGTTCTTC.

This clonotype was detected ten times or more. As DNA, the CDR3 is TGTGCCAGTAGTACCCTAACACAGGGGAAGTCATACAATGAGCAGTTCTTC. It yields the protein CASSTLTQGKSYNEQFF. V is TRBV19 and J is TRBJ2-1, with TRBD1 matching over 7 bases. J lost 4 bases, V lost 4 bases, and 13 bases had no gene match. This CDR3 has 17 amino acids. Germline V gives CDR1 LNHDA, CDR2 SQIVND (reference sequence).

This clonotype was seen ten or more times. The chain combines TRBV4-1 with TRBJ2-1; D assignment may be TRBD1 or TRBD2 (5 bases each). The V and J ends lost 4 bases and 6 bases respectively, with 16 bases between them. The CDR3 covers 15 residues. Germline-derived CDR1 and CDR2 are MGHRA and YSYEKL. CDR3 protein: CASSLAGSYGNEQFF. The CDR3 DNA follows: TGCGCCAGCAGCCTCGCAGGGAGCTATGGCAATGAGCAGTTCTTC.

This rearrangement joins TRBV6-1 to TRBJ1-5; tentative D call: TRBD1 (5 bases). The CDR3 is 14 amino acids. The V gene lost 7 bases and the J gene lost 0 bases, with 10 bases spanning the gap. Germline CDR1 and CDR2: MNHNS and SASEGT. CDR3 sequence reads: CASNKGYSNQPQHF. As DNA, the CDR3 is TGTGCCAGCAACAAGGGGTATAGCAATCAGCCCCAGCATTTT.